The rows below give T cell receptor beta chains drawn from one sample of a study of CD8+ T cells in alopecia areata. Libraries were prepared by immunoSEQ multiplex PCR; TCRdb keeps only in-frame clonotypes and omits some of them. The sample holds fewer than 100,000 clones, over 40% seen once. Source material: CD4+ T cells sorted from blood. Every receptor here comes from a human donor with alopecia areata. CDR3s include the opening cysteine and the closing phenylalanine or tryptophan. A D gene is named only where the DNA matches it firmly. Not all rows give a size; the values are once, few, many and, for expanded clones, a class.

v_call: TRBV29-1
d_call: NA
clone_size: NA
j_call: TRBJ1-2
cdr3_length: 13
cdr3_aa: CSVEHQGSYGYTF
cdr3_nt: TGCAGCGTTGAGCATCAGGGATCCTATGGCTACACCTTC

v_call: TRBV5-6
d_call: NA
clone_size: NA
j_call: TRBJ2-5
cdr3_length: 16
cdr3_aa: CASSSEGRGFGETQYF
cdr3_nt: TGTGCCAGCAGCTCGGAGGGCAGGGGATTCGGGGAGACCCAGTACTTC

v_call: TRBV4-1
d_call: NA
clone_size: NA
j_call: TRBJ2-7
cdr3_length: 14
cdr3_aa: CASSQVGVGNEQYF
cdr3_nt: TGCGCCAGCAGCCAGGTGGGGGTCGGGAATGAGCAGTACTTC

v_call: TRBV7-2
d_call: TRBD1
clone_size: NA
j_call: TRBJ2-5
cdr3_length: 14
cdr3_aa: CASSTWDRQETQYF
cdr3_nt: TGTGCCAGCAGCACTTGGGACAGACAAGAGACCCAGTACTTC

v_call: TRBV28
d_call: TRBD2
clone_size: NA
j_call: TRBJ2-7
cdr3_length: 15
cdr3_aa: CASSLAGGNPYEQYF
cdr3_nt: TGTGCCAGCAGTTTAGCGGGGGGTAACCCCTACGAGCAGTACTTC

v_call: TRBV29-1
d_call: NA
clone_size: once
j_call: TRBJ2-7
cdr3_length: 17
cdr3_aa: CSAGAAGSTAIGREQYF
cdr3_nt: TGCAGCGCAGGAGCAGCAGGGAGTACTGCGATAGGTCGGGAGCAGTACTTC

v_call: TRBV30
d_call: NA
clone_size: NA
j_call: TRBJ1-1
cdr3_length: 11
cdr3_aa: CAWGVKREAFF
cdr3_nt: TGTGCCTGGGGCGTCAAACGTGAAGCTTTCTTT

v_call: TRBV19
d_call: NA
clone_size: few
j_call: TRBJ1-5
cdr3_length: 15
cdr3_aa: CASSRQVASNQPQHF
cdr3_nt: TGTGCCAGTAGTAGACAGGTGGCGAGCAATCAGCCCCAGCATTTT

v_call: TRBV7-2
d_call: NA
clone_size: NA
j_call: TRBJ2-7
cdr3_length: 14
cdr3_aa: CASSLGGADYEQYF
cdr3_nt: TGTGCCAGCAGCTTAGGAGGGGCAGACTACGAGCAGTACTTC

v_call: TRBV30
d_call: TRBD2
clone_size: NA
j_call: TRBJ2-1
cdr3_length: 13
cdr3_aa: CAWTSGSYNEQFF
cdr3_nt: TGTGCCTGGACTAGCGGGTCCTACAATGAGCAGTTCTTC

v_call: TRBV23-1
d_call: TRBD1
clone_size: few
j_call: TRBJ1-2
cdr3_length: 14
cdr3_aa: CAKGTGATRWGYTF
cdr3_nt: TGCGCCAAAGGGACAGGGGCGACCCGGTGGGGCTACACCTTC

v_call: TRBV29-1
d_call: NA
clone_size: NA
j_call: TRBJ2-1
cdr3_length: 14
cdr3_aa: CSVSDGGLSNEQFF
cdr3_nt: TGCAGCGTCTCGGACGGCGGACTAAGCAATGAGCAGTTCTTC

v_call: TRBV9
d_call: NA
clone_size: NA
j_call: TRBJ1-2
cdr3_length: 13
cdr3_aa: CASSPGTDYGYTF
cdr3_nt: TGTGCCAGCAGTCCCGGAACAGACTATGGCTACACCTTC

v_call: TRBV15
d_call: NA
clone_size: NA
j_call: TRBJ1-4
cdr3_length: 15
cdr3_aa: CATSRDGTTNEKLFF
cdr3_nt: TGTGCCACCAGCAGAGATGGTACAACTAATGAAAAACTGTTTTTT

v_call: TRBV29-1
d_call: NA
clone_size: few
j_call: TRBJ1-1
cdr3_length: 12
cdr3_aa: CSVARRNTEAFF
cdr3_nt: TGCAGCGTTGCCAGACGGAACACTGAAGCTTTCTTT

v_call: TRBV2
d_call: TRBD1
clone_size: few
j_call: TRBJ2-5
cdr3_length: 14
cdr3_aa: CASSGDRGIQTQYF
cdr3_nt: TGTGCCAGCAGTGGAGACAGGGGAATACAGACCCAGTACTTC

v_call: TRBV29-1
d_call: TRBD2
clone_size: NA
j_call: TRBJ2-5
cdr3_length: 14
cdr3_aa: CSVDLAGGGETQYF
cdr3_nt: TGCAGCGTTGATTTGGCGGGAGGTGGAGAGACCCAGTACTTC

v_call: TRBV23-1
d_call: NA
clone_size: few
j_call: TRBJ1-1
cdr3_length: 14
cdr3_aa: CARKGAGTNTEAFF
cdr3_nt: TGCGCCAGGAAGGGAGCAGGTACAAACACTGAAGCTTTCTTT

v_call: TRBV29-1
d_call: NA
clone_size: NA
j_call: TRBJ2-7
cdr3_length: 12
cdr3_aa: CSVEVAGYEQYF
cdr3_nt: TGCAGCGTTGAAGTTGCGGGCTACGAGCAGTACTTC

v_call: TRBV7-2
d_call: TRBD2
clone_size: NA
j_call: TRBJ2-7
cdr3_length: 17
cdr3_aa: CASSLKGLAGGRGEQYF
cdr3_nt: TGTGCCAGCAGCTTAAAGGGACTAGCGGGAGGAAGAGGCGAGCAGTACTTC

v_call: TRBV30
d_call: NA
clone_size: NA
j_call: TRBJ2-3
cdr3_length: 15
cdr3_aa: CAWSVRPTGTDTQYF
cdr3_nt: TGTGCCTGGAGTGTACGACCAACGGGCACAGATACGCAGTATTTT

v_call: TRBV20-1
d_call: NA
clone_size: once
j_call: TRBJ2-7
cdr3_length: 11
cdr3_aa: CSATTSHEQYF
cdr3_nt: TGCAGTGCTACCACTAGTCACGAGCAGTACTTC

v_call: TRBV28
d_call: NA
clone_size: few
j_call: TRBJ1-1
cdr3_length: 11
cdr3_aa: CASRSRSEAFF
cdr3_nt: TGTGCCAGCAGAAGCCGCTCTGAAGCTTTCTTT

v_call: TRBV5-4
d_call: TRBD2
clone_size: few
j_call: TRBJ2-5
cdr3_length: 16
cdr3_aa: CASHTLAGGLQETQYF
cdr3_nt: TGTGCCAGCCATACGCTTGCGGGAGGTCTCCAAGAGACCCAGTACTTC

v_call: TRBV10-2
d_call: NA
clone_size: NA
j_call: TRBJ2-1
cdr3_length: 11
cdr3_aa: CASSEYNEQFF
cdr3_nt: TGCGCCAGCAGTGAGTACAATGAGCAGTTCTTC

v_call: TRBV10-3
d_call: NA
clone_size: few
j_call: TRBJ2-1
cdr3_length: 14
cdr3_aa: CAISESQQGHEQFF
cdr3_nt: TGTGCCATCAGTGAGTCCCAACAGGGCCATGAGCAGTTCTTC

v_call: TRBV29-1
d_call: NA
clone_size: NA
j_call: TRBJ1-3
cdr3_length: 14
cdr3_aa: CSVGLSSAGNTIYF
cdr3_nt: TGCAGCGTTGGGCTCAGTTCGGCTGGAAACACCATATATTTT

v_call: TRBV29-1
d_call: TRBD2
clone_size: few
j_call: TRBJ2-7
cdr3_length: 15
cdr3_aa: CSVDPESGGAYEQYF
cdr3_nt: TGCAGCGTTGACCCCGAAAGCGGGGGGGCCTACGAGCAGTACTTC

v_call: TRBV19
d_call: TRBD1
clone_size: NA
j_call: TRBJ1-1
cdr3_length: 13
cdr3_aa: CAGSSTGATEAFF
cdr3_nt: TGTGCCGGATCTTCGACAGGGGCCACTGAAGCTTTCTTT

v_call: TRBV29-1
d_call: TRBD1
clone_size: NA
j_call: TRBJ2-7
cdr3_length: 13
cdr3_aa: CSARTGVLHEQYF
cdr3_nt: TGCAGCGCTCGGACAGGGGTGCTCCACGAGCAGTACTTC

v_call: TRBV28
d_call: NA
clone_size: NA
j_call: TRBJ2-1
cdr3_length: 15
cdr3_aa: CASSFLDPGRNEQFF
cdr3_nt: TGTGCCAGCAGTTTTTTGGATCCAGGGCGGAATGAGCAGTTCTTC

v_call: TRBV28
d_call: NA
clone_size: NA
j_call: TRBJ2-1
cdr3_length: 17
cdr3_aa: CASSFRSETEFYNEQFF
cdr3_nt: TGTGCCAGCAGTTTTAGGTCCGAGACAGAGTTCTACAATGAGCAGTTCTTC

v_call: TRBV5-1
d_call: NA
clone_size: NA
j_call: TRBJ2-1
cdr3_length: 14
cdr3_aa: CASSIDREGREQFF
cdr3_nt: TGCGCCAGCAGCATCGACAGGGAGGGGCGTGAGCAGTTCTTC

v_call: TRBV30
d_call: TRBD2
clone_size: NA
j_call: TRBJ2-2
cdr3_length: 17
cdr3_aa: CAWTSFRAGGLPGELFF
cdr3_nt: TGTGCCTGGACCTCGTTCAGAGCGGGAGGGCTGCCCGGGGAGCTGTTTTTT

v_call: TRBV29-1
d_call: TRBD1
clone_size: few
j_call: TRBJ2-3
cdr3_length: 14
cdr3_aa: CSVHRGRSTDTQYF
cdr3_nt: TGCAGCGTTCACAGGGGGCGCAGCACAGATACGCAGTATTTT

v_call: TRBV7-9
d_call: NA
clone_size: NA
j_call: TRBJ2-5
cdr3_length: 13
cdr3_aa: CASSSGVSGTQYF
cdr3_nt: TGTGCCAGCAGCTCTGGAGTGTCCGGGACCCAGTACTTC

v_call: TRBV6-5
d_call: TRBD2
clone_size: few
j_call: TRBJ2-1
cdr3_length: 15
cdr3_aa: CASSYQRGIPNEQFF
cdr3_nt: TGTGCCAGCAGTTACCAGCGGGGGATCCCCAATGAGCAGTTCTTC

v_call: TRBV29-1
d_call: NA
clone_size: once
j_call: TRBJ2-7
cdr3_length: 11
cdr3_aa: CSVVGGYEQYF
cdr3_nt: TGCAGCGTTGTCGGAGGCTACGAGCAGTACTTC

v_call: TRBV29-1
d_call: NA
clone_size: NA
j_call: TRBJ1-1
cdr3_length: 11
cdr3_aa: CSVERPEEAFF
cdr3_nt: TGCAGCGTCGAGCGGCCGGAGGAAGCTTTCTTT

v_call: TRBV29-1
d_call: TRBD1
clone_size: few
j_call: TRBJ1-4
cdr3_length: 13
cdr3_aa: CSATGGSNEKLFF
cdr3_nt: TGCAGCGCGACAGGGGGTTCTAATGAAAAACTGTTTTTT

v_call: TRBV29-1
d_call: TRBD1
clone_size: few
j_call: TRBJ1-1
cdr3_length: 12
cdr3_aa: CSVKGQGNIPFF
cdr3_nt: TGCAGCGTCAAGGGACAGGGCAATATTCCTTTCTTT

v_call: TRBV9
d_call: TRBD1
clone_size: NA
j_call: TRBJ1-2
cdr3_length: 14
cdr3_aa: CASSDGTASSGYTF
cdr3_nt: TGTGCCAGCAGCGACGGGACAGCTTCTTCGGGCTACACCTTC